A selection of T cell receptor beta chains follows, all from one sample in a study of blood T cell repertoires in COVID-19. Some clones are missing from TCRdb's copy, which holds only in-frame ones; the method was immunoSEQ multiplex PCR. Of roughly 250,000 clones in the sample, 91% are singletons; the top ten hold approximately 1.3%. The sample was PBMCs or T cells enriched from blood (not recorded which). The receptors were sampled from a human donor in a cohort exposed to, infected with or recovered from COVID-19 (not recorded which). The donor label of this sample is uncertain. Each CDR3 is given with its conserved first and last residue. A D gene is named only where the DNA matches it firmly. Not every row has a clone size; where given, it reads once, few, many or a size class.

clone_size j_call v_call d_call cdr3_aa cdr3_nt
NA TRBJ2-2 TRBV11-3 TRBD2 CASSSNPLAGYNGELFF TGTGCCAGCAGCTCCAACCCACTAGCGGGGTACAACGGGGAGCTGTTTTTT
NA TRBJ2-7 TRBV6-5 TRBD1 CASSTDRGEQYF TGTGCCAGCAGTACTGACAGGGGCGAGCAGTACTTC
NA TRBJ1-2 TRBV9 TRBD1 CASSLPSGQGSLHGYTF TGTGCCAGCAGCCTTCCGTCTGGACAGGGATCTCTACATGGCTACACCTTC
few TRBJ1-5 TRBV6-5 NA CASLKQGRQPQHF TGTGCCAGCCTTAAACAGGGTCGGCAGCCCCAGCATTTT
NA TRBJ2-3 TRBV9 TRBD2 CASSVEAGGVDTQYF TGTGCCAGCAGCGTAGAAGCGGGGGGCGTAGATACGCAGTATTTT
NA TRBJ1-5 TRBV19 NA CASSTFNQPQHF TGTGCCAGTAGTACTTTCAATCAGCCCCAGCATTTT
once TRBJ2-6 TRBV4-3 NA CASSQDSRYSSGANVLTF TGCGCCAGCAGCCAAGATTCCAGGTATAGCTCTGGGGCCAACGTCCTGACTTTC
NA TRBJ2-4 TRBV3-1/TRBV3-2 NA CASSQAPGSVAKNIQYF TGTGCCAGCAGCCAAGCACCAGGATCTGTAGCCAAAAACATTCAGTACTTC
NA TRBJ2-7 TRBV19 TRBD1 CASSIGPQGINEQYF TGTGCCAGTAGTATCGGGCCACAGGGGATCAACGAGCAGTACTTC
NA TRBJ2-4 TRBV10-3 TRBD1 CATGTGGDIQYF TGTGCCACCGGGACAGGGGGTGACATTCAGTACTTC
once TRBJ1-2 TRBV3-1/TRBV3-2 NA CASTAANYGYTF TGTGCCAGCACAGCGGCTAACTATGGCTACACCTTC